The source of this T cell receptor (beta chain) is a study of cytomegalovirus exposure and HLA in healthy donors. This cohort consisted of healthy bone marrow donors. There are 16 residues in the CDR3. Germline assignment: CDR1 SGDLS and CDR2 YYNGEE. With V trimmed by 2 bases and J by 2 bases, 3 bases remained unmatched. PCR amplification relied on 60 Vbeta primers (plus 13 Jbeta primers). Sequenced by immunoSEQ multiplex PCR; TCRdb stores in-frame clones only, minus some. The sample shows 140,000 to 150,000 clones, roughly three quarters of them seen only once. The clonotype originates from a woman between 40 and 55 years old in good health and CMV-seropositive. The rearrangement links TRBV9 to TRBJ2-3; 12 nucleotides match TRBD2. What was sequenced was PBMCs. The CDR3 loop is CASSVLAGGSTDTQYF. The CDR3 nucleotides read TGTGCCAGCAGCGTTCTAGCGGGGGGGTCCACAGATACGCAGTATTTT.